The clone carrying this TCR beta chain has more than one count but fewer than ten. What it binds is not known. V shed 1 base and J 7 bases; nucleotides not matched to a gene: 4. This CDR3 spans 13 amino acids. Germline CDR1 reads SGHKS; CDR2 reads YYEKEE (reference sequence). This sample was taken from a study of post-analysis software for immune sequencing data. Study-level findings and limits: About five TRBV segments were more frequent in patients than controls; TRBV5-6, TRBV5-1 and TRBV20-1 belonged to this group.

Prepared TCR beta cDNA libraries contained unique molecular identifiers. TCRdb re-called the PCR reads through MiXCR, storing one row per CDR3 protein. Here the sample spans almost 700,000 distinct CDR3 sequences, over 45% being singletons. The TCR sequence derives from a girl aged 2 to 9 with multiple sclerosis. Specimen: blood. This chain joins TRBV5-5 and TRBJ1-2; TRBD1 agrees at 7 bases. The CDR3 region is CASSLTGEGGYTF. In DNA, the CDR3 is TGTGCCAGCAGCTTGACAGGGGAGGGTGGCTACACCTTC.